The entry below gives a single T cell receptor beta chain sequence along with its context. Antigen unknown. This sample was taken from a study of OX40 agonist ivuxolimab in advanced cancers. About the research overall: Ivuxolimab was administered intravenously to patients at 0.01 to 10 mg/kg every 2 weeks. Study-level points and caveats: Antigen specificity of clonally expanded peripheral T cells was not established.

The CDR3 sequence is 11 residues long. Between the trimmed V and J ends, which lost 6 bases and 4 bases, there was a span of 6 bases. The V gene's germline CDR1 is MNHEY and CDR2 SVGAGI. Using immunoSEQ multiplex PCR, the repertoire was profiled, and TCRdb retains in-frame clones only, with some absent. The data hold some 25,000 clones, with under 80% observed a single time. The V and J genes are TRBV6-5 and TRBJ1-1; D uncertain. The receptor's source is an adult with an advanced solid tumor such as melanoma, head and neck, liver or kidney cancer. Sequencing used CD4+ or CD8+ T cells sorted from blood, obtained in a trial of the OX40 agonist ivuxolimab. The CDR3 loop is CASRISTEAFF. The CDR3, as DNA: TGTGCCAGCAGAATAAGCACTGAAGCTTTCTTT.